One and the same sample provided the 29 T cell receptor beta chains below, sequenced in a study of T cell responses to AZD1222 COVID-19 vaccine. Some clones are missing from TCRdb's copy, which holds only in-frame ones; the method was immunoSEQ multiplex PCR. The sample includes about 92,000 clones, approximately 86% of them seen just once. Source: peripheral blood, taken on day 0 of MenACWY control vaccination. The receptors were sampled from an adult in good health.

The V call is TRBV12-3 or TRBV12-4, the J call TRBJ1-1; possible D gene TRBD1, 6 bases. Trimming pared 7 bases from V and 2 bases from J, leaving 11 bases between. CDR3 length: 13 residues. The CDR3 loop reads CASTWTENTEAFF. The DNA for the CDR3 is TGTGCCAGCACCTGGACAGAAAACACTGAAGCTTTCTTT.

This clone appeared a single time. The chain recombines TRBV7-9 with TRBJ2-2, with 9 bases lining up with TRBD2. J lost 5 bases, V lost 7 bases, and 8 bases had no gene match. The CDR3 loop spans 15 amino acids. Germline CDR1 reads SEHNR; CDR2 reads FQNEAQ (reference sequence). The CDR3 DNA is TGTGCCAGCATCCCCCTCACTAGCGGGACCGGGGAGCTGTTTTTT. Amino acids: CASIPLTSGTGELFF.

The chain links TRBV5-1 to TRBJ1-2; TRBD1 matches 9 bases. The CDR3 is 17 residues long. Germline V gene sequence: CDR1 SGHRS, CDR2 YFSETQ. V gave up 4 bases and J gave up 0 bases; unmatched junction bases: 10. CDR3 in amino acids: CASSHPGQGEANYGYTF. The CDR3 nucleotides are TGCGCCAGCAGCCATCCGGGACAGGGAGAAGCTAACTATGGCTACACCTTC. The full variable domain, its missing parts supplied by reference TRBV5-1 and TRBJ1-2, is KAGVTQTPRYLIKTRGQQVTLSCSPISGHRSVSWYQQTPGQGLQFLFEYFSETQRNKGNFPGRFSGRQFSNSRSEMNVSTLELGDSALYLCASSHPGQGEANYGYTFGSGTRLTVV.

The chain is built from TRBV27 and TRBJ2-5; TRBD1 might be the D (6 bases). Trimming removed 4 bases at V and 1 base at J, with 10 bases between. Germline V gene lookup returns CDR1 MNHEY and CDR2 SMNVEV (reference sequence). The CDR3 contains 14 residues. The DNA of the CDR3 is TGTGCCAGCAGTTCCACAGGGCTCCAAGAGACCCAGTACTTC. Its translation is CASSSTGLQETQYF.

The chain employs TRBV3-1 (or the pseudogene TRBV3-2) and TRBJ1-3; D is perhaps TRBD1 (5 bases). V was trimmed by 4 bases and J by 0 bases, leaving 13 bases between them. The CDR3 is 16 amino acids. CDR1 is LGHDT and CDR2 is YNNKEL in the germline V gene (reference sequence). Written as DNA, the CDR3 is TGTGCCAGCAGCCTTGGGACGTCCACCTCTGGAAACACCATATATTTT. It yields the protein CASSLGTSTSGNTIYF.

The chain recombines TRBV20-1 with TRBJ1-1; D possibly corresponds to TRBD1 (6 bases). Germline V gives CDR1 DFQATT, CDR2 SNEGSKA (reference sequence). V was pared by 6 bases and J by 10 bases, with 15 bases between. The CDR3 is 11 residues long. CDR3 amino acids: CSATGSRGAFF. The CDR3 region has the DNA TGCAGTGCAACAGGGTCTCGGGGAGCTTTCTTT.

The table lists this clone with a count of one. The chain uses TRBV27 and TRBJ1-5; D is possibly TRBD1 (5 bases). This CDR3 is 15 amino acids long. Looked up from germline, CDR1 is MNHEY and CDR2 is SMNVEV (reference sequence). V dropped 5 bases and J dropped 0 bases, with 11 bases sitting between them. Here the CDR3 DNA reads TGTGCCAGCAGTCGTGGGACGACTAGCAATCAGCCCCAGCATTTT. Translating gives CASSRGTTSNQPQHF.

The chain joins TRBV3-1 (or the pseudogene TRBV3-2) to TRBJ2-6, with D perhaps matching TRBD1 (6 bases). This CDR3 has 19 residues. Trimming left V 0 bases short and J 0 bases short, with 15 bases between. CDR1 is LGHDT and CDR2 is YNNKEL in the germline V gene (reference sequence). For the CDR3, the DNA is TGTGCCAGCAGCCAAGAAGGGGGTAGGGGACGCTCTGGGGCCAACGTCCTGACTTTC. This gives the protein CASSQEGGRGRSGANVLTF.

This chain joins TRBV10-3 and TRBJ2-6, with TRBD2 as a possible D gene (7 bases). Germline CDR1 is ENHRY and CDR2 is SYGVKD. The CDR3 sequence is 15 residues long. V lost 8 bases to trimming and J lost 2 bases, with 13 bases between them. The CDR3 protein is CAIPEGGPGANVLTF. In nucleotides, the CDR3 is TGTGCCATCCCAGAGGGGGGGCCTGGGGCCAACGTCCTGACTTTC.

The V and J genes are TRBV12-3 or TRBV12-4 and TRBJ1-1; a weak D match, TRBD1 (6 bases). The CDR3 contains 13 residues. The V end lost 7 bases, the J end lost 4 bases, and 13 bases lay between the germline ends. CDR3 in amino acids: CASMKQGGTEAFF. The CDR3 DNA follows: TGTGCCAGCATGAAACAGGGTGGCACTGAAGCTTTCTTT.

The chain carries TRBV12-3 or TRBV12-4 and TRBJ1-2; no clear D. V was shortened by 6 bases and J by 8 bases, with 16 bases between the two germline ends. The CDR3 runs to 13 residues. As DNA, the CDR3 is TGTGCCAGCAGCCCCAAAGGGTCAGAGGGCTACACCTTC. This codes for CASSPKGSEGYTF.

This chain joins TRBV11-2 and TRBJ1-2, with D hard to call. The CDR3 contains 15 residues. Trimming removed 3 bases at V and 0 bases at J, with 11 bases between. Germline V gene data show CDR1 as SGHAT and CDR2 as FQNNGV. CDR3 coding DNA: TGTGCCAGCAGCTTTCGAAGATCAGCTAACTATGGCTACACCTTC. Protein sequence: CASSFRRSANYGYTF.

This rearrangement joins TRBV5-1 to TRBJ2-2, with D perhaps TRBD1 (7 bases). V shed 0 bases and J shed 4 bases, with 10 bases lying between them. Germline V CDR1 and CDR2: SGHRS, YFSETQ. The CDR3 sequence is 15 residues long. Here the CDR3 DNA reads TGCGCCAGCAGCTTGGGACAGGGAGGCACCGGGGAGCTGTTTTTT. Its protein is CASSLGQGGTGELFF.

CDR3 region: CAWSMVGGSGNTIYF. CDR3 coding DNA: TGTGCCTGGAGTATGGTGGGGGGCTCTGGAAACACCATATATTTT. This chain links TRBV30 with TRBJ1-3; possibly TRBD1 for D (5 bases). Trimming took off 2 bases at V and 0 bases at J, with 11 bases between the two ends. The CDR3 sequence is 15 residues long. CDR1 and CDR2 from the germline V gene are GTSNPN and SVGIG (reference sequence).

Sample share makes this clone medium-sized (0.01 to 0.1%). This chain joins TRBV6-2 or TRBV6-3 and TRBJ2-5; no clear D gene. The ends were cut back, 4 bases at V and 1 base at J, with 13 bases in the middle. CDR1 is MNHEY and CDR2 is SVGEGT in the germline V gene. The CDR3 has 15 residues. The CDR3 loop is CASSSGWQTQETQYF. In nucleotides, the CDR3 is TGTGCCAGCAGTTCGGGTTGGCAAACCCAAGAGACCCAGTACTTC.

At least ten counts were recorded for this clone. Other DNA sequences of this sample code for an identical CDR3. This rearrangement joins TRBV27 to TRBJ2-1; perhaps TRBD2 as D (6 bases). The germline CDR1 and CDR2 sequences are MNHEY and SMNVEV (reference sequence). The V end was cut by 2 bases, the J end by 7 bases, with 9 bases between. The CDR3 length is 13 residues. The CDR3 sequence: CASSLGGPNEQFF. DNA of the CDR3: TGTGCCAGCAGTTTAGGAGGGCCAAATGAGCAGTTCTTC.

Only a few counts were recorded for this clone. The chain joins TRBV4-1 to TRBJ1-5; possibly TRBD1 for D (5 bases). V was pared by 1 base and J by 0 bases, with 19 bases between. The germline CDR1 and CDR2 sequences are MGHRA and YSYEKL. This CDR3 comprises 19 residues. CDR3 protein: CASSQALSGTGNSNQPQHF. In nucleotides, the CDR3 is TGCGCCAGCAGCCAAGCCCTATCCGGGACGGGAAATAGCAATCAGCCCCAGCATTTT.

The chain has TRBV3-1 (or the pseudogene TRBV3-2) and TRBJ2-3; 8 bases line up with TRBD2. The CDR3 is made up of 14 amino acids. The ends lost 3 bases at V and 2 bases at J; junction bases unmatched: 1. The V gene's germline CDR1 is LGHDT and CDR2 YNNKEL (reference sequence). CDR3 DNA sequence: TGTGCCAGCAGCCAGCGGGGGGCCACAGATACGCAGTATTTT. Its translation is CASSQRGATDTQYF.

CDR3 sequence: CASTRLAGGFNEQFF. DNA for the CDR3: TGTGCCAGCACCCGACTAGCGGGGGGTTTCAATGAGCAGTTCTTC. The gene calls are TRBV3-1 (or the pseudogene TRBV3-2) and TRBJ2-1; 13 bases match TRBD2. This CDR3 region has 15 residues. Per germline, CDR1 LGHDT and CDR2 YNNKEL (reference sequence). Unmatched junction bases numbered 6, after V lost 7 bases and J lost 6 bases.

The chain has TRBV10-3 and TRBJ1-1, with TRBD1 matching over 9 bases. Germline CDR1 and CDR2: ENHRY and SYGVKD. This CDR3 is 14 amino acids long. Trimming at V came to 7 bases and at J to 2 bases, leaving 5 bases not matched to a gene. The DNA for the CDR3 is TGTGCCATCAATGGACAGGGGAAAAACACTGAAGCTTTCTTT. Translating it yields CAINGQGKNTEAFF.

This clone was picked up a small number of times. The chain joins TRBV6-5 to TRBJ2-7, with D unresolved. Trimming took off 4 bases at V and 2 bases at J, with 9 bases between the two ends. Germline CDR1 reads MNHEY; CDR2 reads SVGAGI. CDR3 length equals 13 residues. CDR3 region: CASSLNHPYEQYF. The CDR3 coding sequence is TGTGCCAGCAGTTTAAATCACCCCTACGAGCAGTACTTC.

The gene calls are TRBV2 and TRBJ2-6; no clear D. Trimming stripped 7 bases from V and 0 bases from J, with 7 bases between. The CDR3 contains 14 residues. Germline lookup yields CDR1 SNHLY and CDR2 FYNNEI. This CDR3 reads CASMASSGANVLTF. In DNA, the CDR3 is TGTGCCAGCATGGCTTCCTCTGGGGCCAACGTCCTGACTTTC.

This clone came up many times. The CDR3 loop reads CASSFHGSTNEKLFF. For the CDR3, the DNA is TGTGCCAGCAGCTTTCACGGCTCAACTAATGAAAAACTGTTTTTT. The chain couples TRBV21-1 to TRBJ1-4. TRBV21-1 is tagged as a pseudogene. The CDR3 is 15 residues long.

The rearrangement uses TRBV28 and TRBJ1-5, with 7 bases identical to TRBD1. The CDR3 runs 14 residues. The ends lost 7 bases at V and 2 bases at J; junction bases unmatched: 5. Germline CDR1 and CDR2: MDHEN and SYDVKM. CDR3 region: CASTKTGRNQPQHF. The CDR3 nucleotides read TGTGCCAGCACCAAGACAGGGCGCAATCAGCCCCAGCATTTT.

V usage is TRBV11-2 and J usage is TRBJ1-1; D remains unclear. Trimming cost V 1 base and J 3 bases, with 12 bases left between them. Per the germline V gene, CDR1 is SGHAT and CDR2 is FQNNGV. The CDR3 is made up of 15 amino acids. DNA for the CDR3: TGTGCCAGCAGCTTAGCATCCTTTGGGGACACTGAAGCTTTCTTT. Its translation is CASSLASFGDTEAFF.

This chain links TRBV2 with TRBJ1-2; 7 positions match TRBD1. There are 14 residues in the CDR3. J was trimmed by 8 bases and V by 6 bases; bases with no gene match: 12. Germline CDR1 is SNHLY and CDR2 is FYNNEI. This CDR3 reads CASRDDRAGWGYTF. DNA of the CDR3: TGTGCCAGCAGAGACGACAGGGCAGGGTGGGGCTACACCTTC.

This clone has just a few counts. The J gene is TRBJ1-5, the V gene TRBV6-4; TRBD1 might be the D (5 bases). The ends were cut back, 3 bases at V and 5 bases at J, with 8 bases in the middle. The CDR3 extends over 13 amino acids. CDR1 is MRHNA and CDR2 is SNTAGT in the germline V gene. The DNA for the CDR3 is TGTGCCAGCAGTGAGGGACCATATCAGCCCCAGCATTTT. Amino acid sequence: CASSEGPYQPQHF.

This chain connects TRBV5-4 to TRBJ2-1; no firm D call. CDR1 is SGHNT and CDR2 is YYREEE in the germline V gene (reference sequence). The CDR3 runs 11 residues. V lost 0 bases, J lost 9 bases, and 4 bases lay in between. The chain's CDR3 is CASSLVGEQFF. The CDR3 DNA reads as TGTGCCAGCAGCTTGGTAGGTGAGCAGTTCTTC.

The chain employs TRBV6-5 and TRBJ2-7; 7 bases fit TRBD1. The CDR3 has 14 amino acids. Trimming at V came to 7 bases and at J to 6 bases, leaving 12 bases not matched to a gene. Germline assignment: CDR1 MNHEY and CDR2 SVGAGI. CDR3 in amino acids: CASKKRGGSAEQYF. DNA for the CDR3: TGTGCCAGCAAGAAAAGAGGGGGCAGTGCCGAGCAGTACTTC.